This T cell receptor (beta chain) was observed in a study of cytomegalovirus exposure and HLA in healthy donors. Study results and limitations: The dataset shows that most TCR sequences were rare, while some public TCRs occurred in many donors. Using the classifier, cytomegalovirus status was reportedly diagnosed with high specificity and sensitivity. Specific recognition of CMV antigens was confirmed in vitro for a few chains (all CMV-associated). The finding came from a later analysis; first-cohort TCR clusters tended to co-occur in the roughly 120 validation repertoires.

Data came from immunoSEQ multiplex PCR; TCRdb stores just in-frame clones and leaves some out. The data hold about 160,000 clones, with approximately 90% observed a single time. As for this clone: Its antigen is not known.

This CDR3 has 13 residues. V was clipped by 5 bases and J by 3 bases; unmatched bases: 2. Germline values: CDR1 LNHDA, CDR2 SQIVND (reference sequence). This TCR was recovered from a man between 18 and 35 years old in good health and CMV-seronegative. The rearrangement uses TRBV19 and TRBJ2-5; 8 nucleotides line up with TRBD1. Specimen: PBMCs. The CDR3 loop reads CASSVDREETQYF. CDR3 bases: TGTGCCAGTAGTGTGGACAGGGAAGAGACCCAGTACTTC.